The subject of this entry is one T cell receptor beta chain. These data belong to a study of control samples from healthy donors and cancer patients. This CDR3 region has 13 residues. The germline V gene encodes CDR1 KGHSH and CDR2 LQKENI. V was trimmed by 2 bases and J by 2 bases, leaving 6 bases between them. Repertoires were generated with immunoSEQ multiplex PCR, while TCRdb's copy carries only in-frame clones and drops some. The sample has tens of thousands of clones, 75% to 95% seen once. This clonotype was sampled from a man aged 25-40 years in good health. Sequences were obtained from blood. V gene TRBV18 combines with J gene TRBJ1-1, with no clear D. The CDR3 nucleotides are TGTGCCAGCTCACCAGAGGGAAACACTGAAGCTTTCTTT. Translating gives CASSPEGNTEAFF.